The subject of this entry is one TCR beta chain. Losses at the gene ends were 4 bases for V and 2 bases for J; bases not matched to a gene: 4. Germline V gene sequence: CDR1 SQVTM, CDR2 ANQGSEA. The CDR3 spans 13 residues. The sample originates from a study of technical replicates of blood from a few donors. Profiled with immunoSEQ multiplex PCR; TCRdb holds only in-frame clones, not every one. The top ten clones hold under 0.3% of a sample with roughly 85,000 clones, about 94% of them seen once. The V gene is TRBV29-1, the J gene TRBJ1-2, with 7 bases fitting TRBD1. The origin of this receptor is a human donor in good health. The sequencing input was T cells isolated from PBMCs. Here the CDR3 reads CSVAGTANYGYTF. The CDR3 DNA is TGCAGCGTTGCCGGGACAGCGAACTATGGCTACACCTTC.